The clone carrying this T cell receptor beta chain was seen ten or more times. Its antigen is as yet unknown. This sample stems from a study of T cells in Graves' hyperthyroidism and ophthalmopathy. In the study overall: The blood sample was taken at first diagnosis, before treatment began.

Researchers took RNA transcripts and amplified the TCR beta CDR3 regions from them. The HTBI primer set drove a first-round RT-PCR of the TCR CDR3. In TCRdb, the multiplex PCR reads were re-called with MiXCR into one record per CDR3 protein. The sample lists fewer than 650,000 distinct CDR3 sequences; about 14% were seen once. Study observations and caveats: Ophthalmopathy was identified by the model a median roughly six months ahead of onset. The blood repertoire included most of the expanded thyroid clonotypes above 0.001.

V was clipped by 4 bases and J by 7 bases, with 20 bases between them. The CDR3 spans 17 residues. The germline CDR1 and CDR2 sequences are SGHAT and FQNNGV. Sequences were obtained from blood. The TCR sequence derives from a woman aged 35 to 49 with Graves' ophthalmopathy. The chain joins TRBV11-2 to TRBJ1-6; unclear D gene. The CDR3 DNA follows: TGTGCCAGCAGCTCCCAAAGAAGAGTGGGAGGCAATTCACCCCTCCACTTT. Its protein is CASSSQRRVGGNSPLHF.